This TCR beta chain stems from a study of cytomegalovirus exposure and HLA in healthy donors. General study results and limits: As a later analysis revealed, the rate of TCR association differed by HLA locus, with DRB1 most and HLA-C fewest. Cytomegalovirus-associated status was assigned to about 160 TCR beta chains.

CDR3 length: 16 amino acids. CDR1 is SGHRS, CDR2 YFSETQ, per germline. The trim removed 0 bases at V and 5 bases at J, leaving 3 bases unmatched. The PCR made use of 60 Vbeta and 13 Jbeta primers. Measured with immunoSEQ multiplex PCR; TCRdb has only the in-frame clones, and not every one. The sample has over 110,000 clones, about 79% seen once. About this clone itself: Its target is unknown.

The chain carries TRBV5-1 and TRBJ2-2; 11 nucleotides line up with TRBD2. The receptor's source is a male donor in good health and CMV-seronegative. Material: PBMCs. CDR3 coding DNA: TGCGCCAGCAGCTTGGTTAGCGGGAGGGCTACCGGGGAGCTGTTTTTT. This sequence encodes CASSLVSGRATGELFF.